This T cell receptor beta chain was identified during a study of shared clonotypes between healthy human individuals. Regarding the study as a whole: How much donors shared clonotypes was expected to be affected by sequencing depth.

This clone was picked up a small number of times. Its specificity is unknown. At one end the junction does not follow the germline gene, possibly because of a read error. Original analysis: Filtering differed for immunoSEQ, which gave only junction sequences without quality scores. Only in-frame clones appear in the TCRdb table, and some are missing; sequencing was by immunoSEQ multiplex PCR. The DNA was the basis for D and trimming; V, J and clone size are from that table. Of fewer than 650,000 clones listed, about 82% are singletons. The CDR3 totals 13 residues. The germline gives CDR1 MDHEN, CDR2 SYDVKM.

Sequences were obtained from PBMCs. V gene TRBV28 combines with J gene TRBJ2-2; D gene unclear. This receptor was obtained from a woman aged 40 to 55 in good health. Some clones in this sample may be carry-over from other donors' samples. The CDR3 nucleotides are TGTGCCAGCAGTGTATGGAGCACCGGGGAGCTGTTTTTT. Translating gives CASSVWSTGELFF.